These 13 T cell receptor beta chains were sequenced from one sample in a study of cytomegalovirus exposure and HLA in healthy donors. Use of 60 Vbeta and 13 Jbeta primers characterized the PCR. Some clones are missing from TCRdb's copy, which holds only in-frame ones; the method was immunoSEQ multiplex PCR. In the table there are 150,000 to 200,000 clones, 60% to 80% of which are singletons. Input material: PBMCs. These receptors were obtained from a woman aged 50 to 65 in good health and CMV-seropositive.

This clone has just a few counts. The CDR3 region is CASSPTGDRNQPQHF. Here the CDR3 DNA reads TGTGCCAGCTCACCGACAGGGGATCGCAATCAGCCCCAGCATTTT. The chain combines TRBV18 with TRBJ1-5, with TRBD1 matching 8 bases. Looked up from germline, CDR1 is KGHSH and CDR2 is LQKENI. Trimming removed 3 bases from V and 2 bases from J; junction bases left unmatched: 3. The CDR3 sequence is 15 residues long.

This clone was detected only once. V is TRBV5-6 and J is TRBJ2-7; no clear D gene. Trimming took off 0 bases at V and 0 bases at J, with 7 bases between the two ends. This CDR3 comprises 14 residues. Germline CDR1 reads SGHDT; CDR2 reads YYEEEE. CDR3 coding DNA: TGTGCCAGCAGCTTGGTTCATAGCTCCTACGAGCAGTACTTC. Translation gives CASSLVHSSYEQYF.

V is TRBV30 and J is TRBJ2-6; D ambiguous. V gave up 4 bases and J gave up 0 bases, with 10 bases separating them. The CDR3 spans 15 residues. Germline V CDR1 and CDR2: GTSNPN, SVGIG (reference sequence). The CDR3 spells CAWTRRSSGANVLTF. CDR3 in DNA: TGTGCCTGGACGCGACGGAGCTCTGGGGCCAACGTCCTGACTTTC.

The rearrangement joins TRBV21-1 to TRBJ2-2; whether TRBD1, the table's D call, matches the DNA was not checked. TRBV21-1 is listed as a pseudogene. This CDR3 is 16 amino acids long. CDR3 nucleotide sequence: TGTGCCAGCAGCAATAGGGACAGGGGGCTTTCTGGGGAGCTGTTTTTT. Residues: CASSNRDRGLSGELFF.

The CDR3 region has the DNA TGCGCCAGCAGCTTGGCAGGGGACAGGAACTATTCACCCCTCCACTTT. Its protein product is CASSLAGDRNYSPLHF. The gene calls are TRBV5-1 and TRBJ1-6, with 8 nucleotides matching TRBD1. Germline V gene lookup returns CDR1 SGHRS and CDR2 YFSETQ. The CDR3 runs 16 residues. V lost 0 bases, J lost 8 bases, and 7 bases stayed unmatched.

This chain joins TRBV7-3 and TRBJ1-1; D not resolved. This CDR3 comprises 14 residues. V was trimmed by 5 bases and J by 4 bases, leaving 14 bases between them. The V gene's germline CDR1 is SGHTA and CDR2 FQGTGA. The CDR3 nucleotides are TGTGCCAGCAGCCTCGGGGTCAGTGGCACTGAAGCTTTCTTT. This encodes CASSLGVSGTEAFF.

As DNA, the CDR3 is TGTGCCAGCAGCTTAGGGACAGGTCCAGGCTATGGCTACACCTTC. As protein: CASSLGTGPGYGYTF. This chain connects TRBV7-8 to TRBJ1-2; 7 bases fit TRBD1. The J segment lost 4 bases and the V segment lost 1 base, leaving 6 bases of the junction unmatched. The germline V gene encodes CDR1 SGHVS and CDR2 FQNEAQ. This CDR3 is built from 15 residues.

The V gene is TRBV5-5, the J gene TRBJ1-1; D unclear. Between the trimmed V and J ends, which lost 0 bases and 7 bases, there was a span of 10 bases. The CDR3 is made up of 13 amino acids. The germline V gene encodes CDR1 SGHKS and CDR2 YYEKEE (reference sequence). The CDR3 sequence is CASSLGEGSEAFF. The CDR3 nucleotides are TGTGCCAGCAGCTTGGGGGAGGGCAGTGAAGCTTTCTTT.

The chain couples TRBV7-3 to TRBJ2-2; tentatively, D is TRBD1 (5 bases). V dropped 3 bases and J dropped 3 bases, with 14 bases sitting between them. In germline, CDR1 is SGHTA, CDR2 FQGTGA. The CDR3 is 16 amino acids. CDR3 bases: TGTGCCAGCAGCTTGGGGCCCGTTGCGGACACCGGGGAGCTGTTTTTT. It codes for CASSLGPVADTGELFF.

The V gene is TRBV5-1, the J gene TRBJ1-2, with TRBD1 identical over 12 bases. Germline values: CDR1 SGHRS, CDR2 YFSETQ. This CDR3 region has 16 residues. The V segment lost 0 bases and the J segment 4 bases; nucleotides outside the gene matches: 4. CDR3 nucleotide sequence: TGCGCCAGCAGCTTGGACGGGACAGGGGGCATCTATGGCTACACCTTC. This translates into CASSLDGTGGIYGYTF.

This clone has just a few counts. The chain uses TRBV6-5 and TRBJ2-3; 9 nucleotides line up with TRBD2. CDR3 size: 15 residues. The junction had 10 bases not matched to a gene; V was cut back by 7 bases and J by 5 bases. Looked up from germline, CDR1 is MNHEY and CDR2 is SVGAGI. CDR3 residues: CASKPAGGPKDTQYF. CDR3 nucleotides: TGTGCCAGCAAACCGGCGGGGGGGCCGAAAGATACGCAGTATTTT.

The V call is TRBV6-5, the J call TRBJ2-5; 9 bases agree with TRBD2. This CDR3 is built from 14 residues. The germline CDR1 and CDR2 sequences are MNHEY and SVGAGI. Losses at the gene ends were 2 bases for V and 4 bases for J; bases not matched to a gene: 2. The CDR3 sequence: CASSYERGVETQYF. The CDR3 region has the DNA TGTGCCAGCAGTTACGAGCGGGGGGTAGAGACCCAGTACTTC.

V gene TRBV10-2 combines with J gene TRBJ2-7; the D is unclear. CDR3 size: 11 residues. The germline gives CDR1 WSHSY, CDR2 SAAADI. The ends were cut back, 9 bases at V and 0 bases at J, with 6 bases in the middle. The CDR3 sequence: CASQVSYEQYF. The CDR3 DNA reads TGCGCCAGTCAGGTCTCCTACGAGCAGTACTTC.